This T cell receptor beta chain was recorded in a study of early T cells in non-severe SARS-CoV-2 infection. This clonotype was found a few times. There are 14 residues in the CDR3. V shed 9 bases, J shed 4 bases, and the junction held 10 bases outside the gene matches. CDR1 and CDR2 from the germline V gene are LNHDA and SQIVND (reference sequence). Unique molecular identifiers tagged individual cDNA molecules. TCRdb recomputed calls from the 5' RACE reads with MiXCR, one row per CDR3 protein. The sample has tens of thousands of distinct CDR3 sequences, 5.4% seen once. This specimen was whole blood, taken at baseline. The chain couples TRBV19 to TRBJ1-2, with 8 bases identical to TRBD1. The sequence was obtained from an adult who was a healthcare worker with PCR-confirmed SARS-CoV-2 infection or an uninfected control (not recorded which). The CDR3 bases are TGTGCCAGCACTGACAGGGGAGAGGTCTATGGCTACACCTTC. This encodes CASTDRGEVYGYTF.